A selection of T cell receptor beta chains follows, all from one sample in a study of blood T cells in healthy people across ages. TCRdb re-called the 5' RACE reads through MiXCR, storing one row per CDR3 protein. Among hundreds of thousands of distinct CDR3 sequences, 25% to 30% were seen once, and the ten largest hold around 15%. Sequencing input: blood. All receptors derive from a woman of 80 years or more in good health. Each CDR3 is given with its conserved first and last residue. The D gene is left open where the match is weak. Clone sizes are given selectively: once, few, many, or a class where the clone is expanded.

clone_size | j_call | d_call | v_call | cdr3_nt | cdr3_aa
many | TRBJ2-7 | TRBD1 | TRBV20-1 | TGCAGTGCTAGAGGTTACTTGACAGGGTCTGGTGTATCCTACGAGCAGTACTTC | CSARGYLTGSGVSYEQYF
many | TRBJ2-5 | - | TRBV6-2/TRBV6-3 | TGTGCCAGCAGTTACTCCCTGTGGCTAGCCCAAGAGACCCAGTACTTC | CASSYSLWLAQETQYF
- | TRBJ1-2 | - | TRBV7-2 | TGTGCCAGCAGCTTTTGGAGCGGGGGGCGCTCTAGATATGGCCACACCTTC | CASSFWSGGRSRYGHTF
few | TRBJ1-2 | TRBD1 | TRBV5-1 | TGCGCCAGCAGTTCCTCAGGGGGCACCTATGGCTACACCTTC | CASSSSGGTYGYTF
- | TRBJ2-7 | - | TRBV20-1 | TGCAGTGTTAGTTTTCCCGGGGGCGGAGAGACCCAGCACTTC | CSVSFPGGGETQHF
- | TRBJ2-5 | - | TRBV20-1 | TGCAGTGCTAGAGGGGGTGGAGGGATGGAGACCCAGTACTTC | CSARGGGGMETQYF
few | TRBJ1-2 | - | TRBV5-1 | TGCGCCAGCAGCTTGGCCGAAGGGTCCTTTAACTATGGCTACACCTTC | CASSLAEGSFNYGYTF
many | TRBJ2-3 | TRBD2 | TRBV5-5 | TGTGCCAGCAGCTTTGAGGGACTAGGGACAGATACGCAGTATTTT | CASSFEGLGTDTQYF
- | TRBJ2-3 | - | TRBV12-3/TRBV12-4 | TGTGCCAGCAGTTTATTTAGGGTCGGACCAGATGCGCAGTATTTT | CASSLFRVGPDAQYF
many | TRBJ2-1 | - | TRBV5-1 | TGCGCCAGCAGCACACAAAACAGAGACAATGAGCAGTTCTTC | CASSTQNRDNEQFF
few | TRBJ2-1 | - | TRBV15 | TGTGCCACCAGACCACTTAGCGGAGGGGACGTGAATGAGCAGTTCTTC | CATRPLSGGDVNEQFF
few | TRBJ2-5 | TRBD2 | TRBV19 | TGTGCCAGTAAGGTCGGGAGGGGGGTAGGCAGCCAAGAGACCCAGTACTTC | CASKVGRGVGSQETQYF
few | TRBJ2-7 | TRBD2 | TRBV18 | TGTGCCAGCTCACCAGGGGGGGGACTCTCCTACGAGCAGTACTTC | CASSPGGGLSYEQYF
- | TRBJ2-4 | TRBD2 | TRBV3-1 | TGTGCCAGCAGCCAAGTGCTACTAGCGGGCAATGCCAAAAACATTCAGTACTTC | CASSQVLLAGNAKNIQYF
- | TRBJ2-7 | TRBD1 | TRBV24-1 | TGTGCCACCAGTGATCGGGACAGGGGATACAATGAGCAGTACTTC | CATSDRDRGYNEQYF
many | TRBJ2-7 | TRBD2 | TRBV7-9 | TGTGCCAGCAGCTCGATCAAAAGCGGGGAGGTTTACGAGCAGTACTTC | CASSSIKSGEVYEQYF
- | TRBJ2-6 | - | TRBV7-2 | TGTGCCAGCAGCTTTGAGCAGGGACGCTCTGGGGCCAACGTCCTGACTTTC | CASSFEQGRSGANVLTF
few | TRBJ1-1 | TRBD1 | TRBV11-2 | TGTGCCAGCAGCAACGACAGGGTTCCGAACACTGAAGCTTTCTTT | CASSNDRVPNTEAFF
- | TRBJ2-7 | - | TRBV20-1 | TGCAGTGCTGTTGAACTGAGCTACGAGCAGTACTTC | CSAVELSYEQYF
many | TRBJ2-7 | TRBD2 | TRBV2 | TGTGCCAGCAGTGAGGATAGCGGGGGTAGCTACGAGCAGTACTTC | CASSEDSGGSYEQYF
- | TRBJ1-2 | - | TRBV2 | TGTGCCAGCGGTTTACACCGGGACTCCCGAGCTGGCTACACCTTC | CASGLHRDSRAGYTF
few | TRBJ2-1 | TRBD2 | TRBV18 | TGTGCCAGCTCACCGGGACTAGCGGGGGGGAAAATCTCCTACAATGAGCAGTTCTTC | CASSPGLAGGKISYNEQFF
few | TRBJ2-7 | TRBD2 | TRBV9 | TGTGCCAGCAGCGTAGACGGCGGGGGGACCTACGAGCAGTACTTC | CASSVDGGGTYEQYF
few | TRBJ1-5 | - | TRBV10-3 | TGTGCCATCGGGGAAGGCAATCAGCCCCAGCATTTT | CAIGEGNQPQHF
many | TRBJ1-2 | - | TRBV14 | TGTGCCAGCAGTCCCGGGATTAACTATGGCTACACCTTC | CASSPGINYGYTF
- | TRBJ2-5 | TRBD2 | TRBV20-1 | TGCAGTGCCATTAGCGGGGACAACCAAGAGACCCAGTACTTC | CSAISGDNQETQYF
once | TRBJ1-2 | - | TRBV12-3/TRBV12-4 | TGTGCCAGCAGTTTAGGGGGGACCCTTGGTTACACCTTC | CASSLGGTLGYTF
many | TRBJ2-3 | - | TRBV6-4 | TGTGCCAGCAGTGACTCACCAGGAGGGCATACGCAGTATTTT | CASSDSPGGHTQYF
- | TRBJ1-6 | TRBD1 | TRBV9 | TGTGCCAGCAGCGTAGAGGGGGCCCATAATTCACCCCTCCACTTT | CASSVEGAHNSPLHF
- | TRBJ2-6 | - | TRBV19 | TGTGCCAGCACATCGGGGACCTTCTCTGGGGCCAACGTCCTGACTTTC | CASTSGTFSGANVLTF
many | TRBJ2-3 | TRBD1 | TRBV29-1 | TGCAGCGTTGTACAGGGGAGCACAGATACGCAGTATTTT | CSVVQGSTDTQYF
many | TRBJ2-7 | - | TRBV5-1 | TGCGCCAGCAGCTTGGTTAGCCTGACCTACGAGCAGTACTTC | CASSLVSLTYEQYF
many | TRBJ2-1 | - | TRBV7-2 | TGTGCCAGCAGCCCCGAGGTGGGGGAGCAGTTCTTC | CASSPEVGEQFF
- | TRBJ1-2 | TRBD1 | TRBV27 | TGTGCCAGCAAAACGACAGGGGGCTATGGCTACACCTTC | CASKTTGGYGYTF
- | TRBJ2-7 | - | TRBV21-1 | TGTGCCAGCAGCGAAGGGCGGATGACCTACGAGCAGTACTTC | CASSEGRMTYEQYF
- | TRBJ2-7 | - | TRBV5-1 | TGCGCCAGCAGCTCAGACAGAAACTACAATGAGCAGTACTTC | CASSSDRNYNEQYF
few | TRBJ1-4 | - | TRBV10-3 | TGTGCCATCAGTTCCCGTGGGGAAAAACTGTTTTTT | CAISSRGEKLFF
- | TRBJ1-2 | TRBD1 | TRBV7-9 | TGTGCCAGCAGCCCCCAGGGGGGATCGAATGGCTACACCTTC | CASSPQGGSNGYTF
- | TRBJ2-5 | TRBD1 | TRBV7-2 | TGTGCCAGCAGCCTAAGAGGACCGGGACAGGGGGTTAAAGAGGCCCAGTACTTC | CASSLRGPGQGVKEAQYF
many | TRBJ2-4 | TRBD1 | TRBV20-1 | TGCAGTGCTAGAGACTCGGGACAGGGGACGAACATTCAGTACTTC | CSARDSGQGTNIQYF
- | TRBJ1-4 | - | TRBV7-9 | TGTGCCAGCAGCTTAGACGGGGGGAATGAAAAACTGTTTTTT | CASSLDGGNEKLFF
- | TRBJ2-4 | - | TRBV12-5 | TGTGCTAGTGGTTTGTCCACAGGGATTGGGCAGTACTTC | CASGLSTGIGQYF